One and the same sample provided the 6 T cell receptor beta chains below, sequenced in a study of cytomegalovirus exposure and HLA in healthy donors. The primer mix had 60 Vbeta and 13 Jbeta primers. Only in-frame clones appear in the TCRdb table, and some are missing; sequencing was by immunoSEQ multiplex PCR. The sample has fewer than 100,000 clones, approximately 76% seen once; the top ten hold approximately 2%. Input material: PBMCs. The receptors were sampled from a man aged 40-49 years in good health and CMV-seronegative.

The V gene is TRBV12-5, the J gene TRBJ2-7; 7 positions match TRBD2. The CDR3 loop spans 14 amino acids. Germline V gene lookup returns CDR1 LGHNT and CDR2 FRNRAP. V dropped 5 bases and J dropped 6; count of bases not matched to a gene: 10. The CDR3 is CASGPGVGEGEQYF. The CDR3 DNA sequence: TGTGCTAGTGGTCCCGGGGTTGGGGAGGGCGAGCAGTACTTC.

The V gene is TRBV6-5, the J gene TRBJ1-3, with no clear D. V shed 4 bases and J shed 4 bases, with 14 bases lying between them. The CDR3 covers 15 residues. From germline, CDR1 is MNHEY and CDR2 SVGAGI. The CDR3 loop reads CASSSPGLSGNTIYF. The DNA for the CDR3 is TGTGCCAGCAGTTCCCCAGGACTATCCGGAAACACCATATATTTT.

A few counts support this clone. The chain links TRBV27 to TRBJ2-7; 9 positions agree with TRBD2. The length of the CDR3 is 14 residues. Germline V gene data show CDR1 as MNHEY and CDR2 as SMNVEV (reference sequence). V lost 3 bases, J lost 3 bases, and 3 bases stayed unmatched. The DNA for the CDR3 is TGTGCCAGCAGTTTTCGGCGGGAGGGCTACGAGCAGTACTTC. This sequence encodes CASSFRREGYEQYF.

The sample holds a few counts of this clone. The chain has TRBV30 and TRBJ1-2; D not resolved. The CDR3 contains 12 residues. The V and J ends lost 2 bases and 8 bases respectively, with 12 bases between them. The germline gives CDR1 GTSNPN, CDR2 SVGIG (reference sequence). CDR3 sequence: CAWSPGSGGYTF. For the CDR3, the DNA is TGTGCCTGGAGTCCGGGGTCTGGAGGCTACACCTTC.

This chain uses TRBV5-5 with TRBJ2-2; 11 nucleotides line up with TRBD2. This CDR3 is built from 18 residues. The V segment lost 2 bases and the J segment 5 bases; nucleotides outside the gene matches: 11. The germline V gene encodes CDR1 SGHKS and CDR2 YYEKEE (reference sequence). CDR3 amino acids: CASSFSSGGLAGTGELFF. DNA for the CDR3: TGTGCCAGCAGCTTTTCTAGCGGGGGGCTTGCCGGGACCGGGGAGCTGTTTTTT.

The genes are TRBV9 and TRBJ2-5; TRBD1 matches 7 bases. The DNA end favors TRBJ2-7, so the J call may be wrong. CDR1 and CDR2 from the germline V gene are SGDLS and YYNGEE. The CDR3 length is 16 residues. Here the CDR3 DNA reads TGTGCCAGCAGCGAAGAACAGGGGAGTTTCGCCTACGAGCAGTACTTC. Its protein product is CASSEEQGSFAYEQYF.